This T cell receptor (beta chain) was obtained from a study of T cells in Graves' hyperthyroidism and ophthalmopathy. About the study: Peripheral blood sampling occurred at initial diagnosis, before any treatment.

Per germline, CDR1 DFQATT and CDR2 SNEGSKA (reference sequence). The V gene lost 4 bases and the J gene lost 8 bases, with 24 bases spanning the gap. The CDR3 covers 16 residues. Absence of ophthalmopathy progression within 18 months defined stable Graves' hyperthyroidism. Fresh peripheral blood, 7.5 to 10 ml of it, supplied the PBMCs. Study-wide results and caveats: Peripheral blood also featured most of the thyroid clonotypes expanded above 0.001.

Details on this clonotype: The antigen remains undetermined.

Template material for amplifying TCR beta CDR3 regions consisted of RNA transcripts. The HTBI primer set served for first-round RT-PCR of the TCR CDR3. Using its own MiXCR run on the multiplex PCR reads, TCRdb lists one record per CDR3 protein. Of approximately 590,000 distinct CDR3 sequences listed, 15% to 18% are singletons. The receptor's source is a woman aged 25 to 39 with Graves' hyperthyroidism. The chain carries TRBV20-1 and TRBJ2-4; unclear D gene. The specimen sequenced was blood. The CDR3 spells CSAISQVEVGWDIQYF. CDR3 coding DNA: TGCAGTGCTATTTCGCAGGTCGAAGTCGGTTGGGACATTCAGTACTTC.